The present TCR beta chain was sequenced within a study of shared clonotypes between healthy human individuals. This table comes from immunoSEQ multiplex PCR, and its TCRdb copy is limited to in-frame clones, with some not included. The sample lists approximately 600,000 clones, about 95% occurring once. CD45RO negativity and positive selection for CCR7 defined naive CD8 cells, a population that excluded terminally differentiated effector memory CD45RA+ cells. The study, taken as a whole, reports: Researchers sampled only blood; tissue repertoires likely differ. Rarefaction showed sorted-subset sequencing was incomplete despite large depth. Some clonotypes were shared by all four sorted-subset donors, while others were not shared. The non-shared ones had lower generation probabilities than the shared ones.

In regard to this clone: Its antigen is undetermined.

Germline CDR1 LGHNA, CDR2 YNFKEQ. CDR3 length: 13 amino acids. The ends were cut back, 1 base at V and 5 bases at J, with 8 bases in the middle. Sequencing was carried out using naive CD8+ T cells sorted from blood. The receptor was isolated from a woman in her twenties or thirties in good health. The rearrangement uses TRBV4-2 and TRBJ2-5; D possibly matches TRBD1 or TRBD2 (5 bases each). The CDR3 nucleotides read TGTGCCAGCAGCCAAGTTTGGGGGGAGACCCAGTACTTC. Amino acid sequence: CASSQVWGETQYF.